Given below is one TCR beta chain in context. Its antigen is still unknown. This sample stems from a study of sequential checkpoint blockade in melanoma. On the study more broadly: Maintenance nivolumab came after either treatment sequence. DNA from about a hundred pretreatment tumor samples underwent TCRβ immunosequencing. After nivolumab or ipilimumab alone, some 20 patients had week-13 rebiopsies.

Findings and caveats of the study: PD-L1 staining and CD8+ counts, not mutational load, tracked tumor T-cell clonality.

With V trimmed by 4 bases and J by 4 bases, 4 bases remained unmatched. The CDR3 has 14 residues. The treatment denotes: randomized to nivolumab then ipilimumab (arm A) or the reverse (arm B). Sequenced by immunoSEQ multiplex PCR; TCRdb stores in-frame clones only, minus some. The table includes thousands of clones, approximately 24% detected once. The source of this sequence is a human donor with melanoma. The sample was tumor tissue (inferred from file names), taken from a patient given nivolumab and ipilimumab in sequence. The gene calls are TRBV6-7 and TRBJ1-5, with 7 bases fitting TRBD1. TRBV6-7 has ORF status, its function being uncertain. The CDR3 loop reads CASSLQGINQPQHF. The CDR3 DNA follows: TGTGCCAGCAGTTTACAGGGGATTAATCAGCCCCAGCATTTT.